This T cell receptor beta chain emerged from a study of OX40 agonist ivuxolimab in advanced cancers. Sequenced by immunoSEQ multiplex PCR; TCRdb stores in-frame clones only, minus some. This sample carries approximately 50,000 clones, approximately 88% of them seen once, and the ten largest clones take 0.61%. Per germline, CDR1 SGHKS and CDR2 YYEKEE (reference sequence). There are 15 residues in the CDR3. Germline trimming cut 4 bases from V and 5 bases from J; bases unmatched to any gene: 12. V and J are TRBV5-5 and TRBJ2-7; TRBD2 aligns across 7 bases. The source was CD4+ or CD8+ T cells sorted from blood, collected in a trial of the OX40 agonist ivuxolimab. The sequence was collected from an adult with an advanced solid tumor such as melanoma, head and neck, liver or kidney cancer. The CDR3 DNA sequence: TGTGCCAGCAGCCTGCTGTGGGAGGGCCGCGACGAGCAGTACTTC. Amino acid sequence: CASSLLWEGRDEQYF.